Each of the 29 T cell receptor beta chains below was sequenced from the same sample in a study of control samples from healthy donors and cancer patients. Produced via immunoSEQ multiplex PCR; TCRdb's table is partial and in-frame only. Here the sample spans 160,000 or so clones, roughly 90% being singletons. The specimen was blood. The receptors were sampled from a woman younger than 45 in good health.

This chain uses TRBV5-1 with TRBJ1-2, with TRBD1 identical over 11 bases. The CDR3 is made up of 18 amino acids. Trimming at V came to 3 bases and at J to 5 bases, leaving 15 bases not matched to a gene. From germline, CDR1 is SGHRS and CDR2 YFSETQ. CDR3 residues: CASSSKAGTGGSQYGYTF. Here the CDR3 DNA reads TGCGCCAGCAGCTCTAAGGCCGGGACAGGGGGGTCCCAATATGGCTACACCTTC.

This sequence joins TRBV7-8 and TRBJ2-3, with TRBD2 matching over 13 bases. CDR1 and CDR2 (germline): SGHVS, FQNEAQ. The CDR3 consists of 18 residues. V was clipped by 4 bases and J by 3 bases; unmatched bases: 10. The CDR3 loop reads CASSSGLAGVRETDTQYF. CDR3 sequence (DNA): TGTGCCAGCAGCTCAGGACTAGCGGGAGTTAGAGAGACAGATACGCAGTATTTT.

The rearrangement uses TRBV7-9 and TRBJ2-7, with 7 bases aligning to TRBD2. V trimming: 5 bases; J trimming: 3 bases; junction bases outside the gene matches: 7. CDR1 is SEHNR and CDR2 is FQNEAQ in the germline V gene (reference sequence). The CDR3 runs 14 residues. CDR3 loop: CASSLGSSGYEQYF. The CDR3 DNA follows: TGTGCCAGCAGCCTGGGATCTAGCGGCTACGAGCAGTACTTC.

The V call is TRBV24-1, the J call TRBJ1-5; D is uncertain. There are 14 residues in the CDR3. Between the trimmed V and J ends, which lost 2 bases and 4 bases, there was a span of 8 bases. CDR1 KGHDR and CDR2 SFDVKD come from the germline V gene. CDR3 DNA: TGTGCCACCAGTGATTCAACACGGAATCAGCCCCAGCATTTT. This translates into CATSDSTRNQPQHF.

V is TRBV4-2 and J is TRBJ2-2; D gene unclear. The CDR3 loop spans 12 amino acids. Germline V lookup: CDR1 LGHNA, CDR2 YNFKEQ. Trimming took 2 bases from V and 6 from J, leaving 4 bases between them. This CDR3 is CASSQISGELFF. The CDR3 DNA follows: TGTGCCAGCAGCCAAATTTCCGGGGAGCTGTTTTTT.

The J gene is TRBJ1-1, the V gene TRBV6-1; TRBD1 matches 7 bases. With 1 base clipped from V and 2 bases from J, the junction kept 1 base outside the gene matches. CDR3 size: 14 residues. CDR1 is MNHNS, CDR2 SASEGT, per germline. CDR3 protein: CASSEGDSNTEAFF. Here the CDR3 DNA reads TGTGCCAGCAGTGAAGGGGACAGCAACACTGAAGCTTTCTTT.

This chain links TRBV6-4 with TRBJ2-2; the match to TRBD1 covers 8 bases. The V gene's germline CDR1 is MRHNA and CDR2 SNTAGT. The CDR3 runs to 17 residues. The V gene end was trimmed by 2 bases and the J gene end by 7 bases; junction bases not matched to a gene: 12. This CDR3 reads CASSDPPRQGFDGELFF. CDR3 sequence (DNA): TGTGCCAGCAGTGACCCTCCCCGACAGGGGTTTGACGGGGAGCTGTTTTTT.

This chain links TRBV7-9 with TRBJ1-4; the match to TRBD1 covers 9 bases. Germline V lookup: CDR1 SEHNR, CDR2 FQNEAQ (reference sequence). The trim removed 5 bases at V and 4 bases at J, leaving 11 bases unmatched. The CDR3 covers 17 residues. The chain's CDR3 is CASSPPQQGAINEKLFF. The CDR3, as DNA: TGTGCCAGCAGCCCACCTCAACAGGGGGCTATTAATGAAAAACTGTTTTTT.

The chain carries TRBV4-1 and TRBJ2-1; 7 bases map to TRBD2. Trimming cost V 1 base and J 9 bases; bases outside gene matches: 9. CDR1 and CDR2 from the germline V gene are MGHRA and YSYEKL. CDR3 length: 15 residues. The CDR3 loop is CASSQGLGGLREQFF. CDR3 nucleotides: TGCGCCAGCAGCCAAGGCCTCGGGGGGTTGCGTGAGCAGTTCTTC.

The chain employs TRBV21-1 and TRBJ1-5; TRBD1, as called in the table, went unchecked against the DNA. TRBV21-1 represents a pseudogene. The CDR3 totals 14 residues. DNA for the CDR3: TGTGCCAGCAGCCAGACAGGGGGGGATCAGCCCCAGCATTTT. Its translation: CASSQTGGDQPQHF.

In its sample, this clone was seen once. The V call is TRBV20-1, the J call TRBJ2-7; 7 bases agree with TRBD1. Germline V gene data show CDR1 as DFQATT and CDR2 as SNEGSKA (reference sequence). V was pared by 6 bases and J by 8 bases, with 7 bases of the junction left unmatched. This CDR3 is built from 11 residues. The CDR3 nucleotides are TGCAGTGCAAAAACAGGGGAAAAGCAGTACTTC. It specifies CSAKTGEKQYF.

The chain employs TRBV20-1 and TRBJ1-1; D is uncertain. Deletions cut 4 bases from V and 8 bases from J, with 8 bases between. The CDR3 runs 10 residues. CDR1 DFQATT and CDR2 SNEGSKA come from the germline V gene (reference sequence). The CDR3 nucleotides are TGCAGTGCTAAGACGCGCGAAGCTTTCTTT. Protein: CSAKTREAFF.

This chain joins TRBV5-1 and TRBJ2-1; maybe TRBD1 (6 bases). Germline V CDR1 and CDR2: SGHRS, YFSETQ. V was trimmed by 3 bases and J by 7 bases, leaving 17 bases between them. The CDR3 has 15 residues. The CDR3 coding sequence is TGCGCCAGCAGCTCCGGACAGCCAGTTTTGAATGAGCAGTTCTTC. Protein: CASSSGQPVLNEQFF. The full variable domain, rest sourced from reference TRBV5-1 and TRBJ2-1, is KAGVTQTPRYLIKTRGQQVTLSCSPISGHRSVSWYQQTPGQGLQFLFEYFSETQRNKGNFPGRFSGRQFSNSRSEMNVSTLELGDSALYLCASSSGQPVLNEQFFGPGTRLTVL.

The CDR3 region is CASSLDPGLPGNEQFF. The CDR3 region has the DNA TGCGCCAGCAGCTTGGACCCGGGACTACCAGGGAATGAGCAGTTCTTC. The gene calls are TRBV5-1 and TRBJ2-1; 7 nucleotides line up with TRBD2. Germline V gene data show CDR1 as SGHRS and CDR2 as YFSETQ. Germline trimming cut 0 bases from V and 7 bases from J; bases unmatched to any gene: 10. The CDR3 consists of 16 residues.

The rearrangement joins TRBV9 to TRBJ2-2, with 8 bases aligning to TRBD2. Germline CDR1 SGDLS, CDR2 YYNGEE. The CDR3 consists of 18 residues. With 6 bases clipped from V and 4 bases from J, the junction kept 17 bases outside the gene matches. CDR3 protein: CASTRKNPSSGRTGELFF. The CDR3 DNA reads TGTGCCAGCACCCGAAAAAACCCCTCTAGCGGGCGCACCGGGGAGCTGTTTTTT.

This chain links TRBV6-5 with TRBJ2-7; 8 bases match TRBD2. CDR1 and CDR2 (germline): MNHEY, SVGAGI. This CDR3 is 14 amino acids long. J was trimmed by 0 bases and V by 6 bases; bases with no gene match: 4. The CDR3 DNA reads TGTGCCAGCAGGATTAGCGGGGACTCCTACGAGCAGTACTTC. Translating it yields CASRISGDSYEQYF.

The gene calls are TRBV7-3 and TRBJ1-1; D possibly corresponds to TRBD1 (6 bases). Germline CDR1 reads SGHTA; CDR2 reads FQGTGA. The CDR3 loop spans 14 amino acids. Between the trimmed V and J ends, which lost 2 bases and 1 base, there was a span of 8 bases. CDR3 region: CASSLQGWNTEAFF. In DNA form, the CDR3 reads TGTGCCAGCAGCTTACAGGGGTGGAACACTGAAGCTTTCTTT.

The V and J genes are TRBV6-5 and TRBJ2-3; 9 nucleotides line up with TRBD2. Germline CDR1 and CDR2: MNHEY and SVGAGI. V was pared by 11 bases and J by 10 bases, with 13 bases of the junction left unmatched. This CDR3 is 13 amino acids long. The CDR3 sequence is CAAHGTSLVSQYF. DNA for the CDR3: TGTGCCGCCCATGGGACTAGCCTCGTATCGCAGTATTTT.

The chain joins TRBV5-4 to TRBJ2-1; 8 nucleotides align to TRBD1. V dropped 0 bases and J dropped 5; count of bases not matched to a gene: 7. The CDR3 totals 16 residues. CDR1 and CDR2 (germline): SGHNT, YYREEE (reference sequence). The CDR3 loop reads CASSLGGTGNNNEQFF. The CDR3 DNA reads TGTGCCAGCAGCTTGGGGGGGACAGGTAACAACAATGAGCAGTTCTTC.

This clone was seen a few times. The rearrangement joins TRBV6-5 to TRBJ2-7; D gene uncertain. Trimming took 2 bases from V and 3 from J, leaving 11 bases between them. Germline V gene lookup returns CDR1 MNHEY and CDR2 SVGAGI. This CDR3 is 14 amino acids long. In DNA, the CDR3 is TGTGCCAGCAGTTACGGCATGAACCGCTACGAGCAGTACTTC. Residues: CASSYGMNRYEQYF.

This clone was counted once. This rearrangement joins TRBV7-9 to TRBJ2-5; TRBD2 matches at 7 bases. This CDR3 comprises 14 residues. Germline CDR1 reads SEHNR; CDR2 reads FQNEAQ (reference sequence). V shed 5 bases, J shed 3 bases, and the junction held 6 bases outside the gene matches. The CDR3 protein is CASSRALAEETQYF. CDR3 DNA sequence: TGTGCCAGCAGCCGCGCGCTAGCGGAAGAGACCCAGTACTTC.

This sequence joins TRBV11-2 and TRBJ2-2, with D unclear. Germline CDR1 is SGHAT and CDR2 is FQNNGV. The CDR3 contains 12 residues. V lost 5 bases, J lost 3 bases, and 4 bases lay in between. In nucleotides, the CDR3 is TGTGCCAGCAGCCCCGACACCGGGGAGCTGTTTTTT. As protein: CASSPDTGELFF.

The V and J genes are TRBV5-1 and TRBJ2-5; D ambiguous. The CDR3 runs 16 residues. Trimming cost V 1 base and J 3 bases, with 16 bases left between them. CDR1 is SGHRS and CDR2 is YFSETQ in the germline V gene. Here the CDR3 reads CASSLPQPTGKETQYF. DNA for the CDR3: TGCGCCAGCAGCTTGCCCCAGCCCACTGGGAAAGAGACCCAGTACTTC.

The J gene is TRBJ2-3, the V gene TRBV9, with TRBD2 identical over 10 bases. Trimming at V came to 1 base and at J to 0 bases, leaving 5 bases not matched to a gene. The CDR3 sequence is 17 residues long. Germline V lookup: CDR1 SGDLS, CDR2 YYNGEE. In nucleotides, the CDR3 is TGTGCCAGCAGCGTATTTGGACTAGCGGCTAGCACAGATACGCAGTATTTT. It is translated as CASSVFGLAASTDTQYF.

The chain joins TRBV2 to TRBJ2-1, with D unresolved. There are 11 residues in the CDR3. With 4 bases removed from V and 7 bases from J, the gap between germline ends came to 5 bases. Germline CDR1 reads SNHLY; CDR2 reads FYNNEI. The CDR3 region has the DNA TGTGCCAGCAGTGGAGAAAATGAGCAGTTCTTC. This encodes CASSGENEQFF.

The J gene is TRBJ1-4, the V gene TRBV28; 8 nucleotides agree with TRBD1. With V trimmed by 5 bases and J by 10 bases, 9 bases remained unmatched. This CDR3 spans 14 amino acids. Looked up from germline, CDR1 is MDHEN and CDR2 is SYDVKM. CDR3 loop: CASSTDRVARKLFF. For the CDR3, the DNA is TGTGCCAGCAGTACGGACAGGGTAGCTCGAAAACTGTTTTTT.

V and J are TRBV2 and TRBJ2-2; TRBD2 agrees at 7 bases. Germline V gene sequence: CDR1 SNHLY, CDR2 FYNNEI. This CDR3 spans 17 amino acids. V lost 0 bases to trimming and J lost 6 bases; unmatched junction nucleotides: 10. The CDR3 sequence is CASSEALAGAAPGELFF. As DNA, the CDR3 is TGTGCCAGCAGTGAAGCGCTCGCGGGAGCGGCACCCGGGGAGCTGTTTTTT.

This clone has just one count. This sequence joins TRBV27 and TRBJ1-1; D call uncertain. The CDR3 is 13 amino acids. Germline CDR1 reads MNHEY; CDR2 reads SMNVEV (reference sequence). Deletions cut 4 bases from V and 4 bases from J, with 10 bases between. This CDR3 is CASSYYEGTEAFF. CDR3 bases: TGTGCCAGCAGTTACTATGAAGGCACTGAAGCTTTCTTT.

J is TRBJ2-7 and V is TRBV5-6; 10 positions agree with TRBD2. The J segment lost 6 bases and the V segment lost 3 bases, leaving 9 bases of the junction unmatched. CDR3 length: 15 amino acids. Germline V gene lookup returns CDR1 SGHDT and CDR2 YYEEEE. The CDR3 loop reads CASSSRAGGEREQYF. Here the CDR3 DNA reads TGTGCCAGCAGCTCAAGAGCGGGAGGGGAGCGCGAGCAGTACTTC. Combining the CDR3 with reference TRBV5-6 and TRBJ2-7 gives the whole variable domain DAGVTQSPTHLIKTRGQQVTLRCSPKSGHDTVSWYQQALGQGPQFIFQYYEEEERQRGNFPDRFSGHQFPNYSSELNVNALLLGDSALYLCASSSRAGGEREQYFGPGTRLTVT.